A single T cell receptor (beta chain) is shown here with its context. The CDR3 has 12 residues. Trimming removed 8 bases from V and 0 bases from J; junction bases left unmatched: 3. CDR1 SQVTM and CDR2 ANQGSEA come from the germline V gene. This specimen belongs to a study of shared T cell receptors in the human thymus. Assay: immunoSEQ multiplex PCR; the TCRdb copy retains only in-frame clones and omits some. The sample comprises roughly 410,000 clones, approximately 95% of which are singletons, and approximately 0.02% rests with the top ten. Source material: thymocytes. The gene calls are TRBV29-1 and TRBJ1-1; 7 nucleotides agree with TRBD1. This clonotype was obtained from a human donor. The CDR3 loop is CSQGQMNTEAFF. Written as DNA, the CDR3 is TGCAGCCAGGGACAGATGAACACTGAAGCTTTCTTT.